Listed below are T cell receptor beta chains from one sample, sequenced in a study of T cell repertoires in cytomegalovirus infection. TCRdb analysed the reads with MiXCR anew, one entry per CDR3 protein. The data show around 430,000 distinct CDR3 sequences, with about 44% seen just once and about 41% held by the top ten. No cognate antigen is known for these TCRs. The sequenced sample was cultured PBMCs, obtained from culture after CMV antigen stimulation. These receptors were collected from a human donor in good health (CMV status not recorded). Some clones in this sample may be carry-over from other donors' samples. Both conserved end residues are part of each CDR3. A D gene is named only where the DNA matches it firmly. Not every row has a clone size; where given, it reads once, few, many or a size class.

abundance,j_gene,d_gene,v_gene,CDR3nt,CDR3aa
NA,TRBJ2-7,NA,TRBV20-1,TGCAGTGCTACATTGTTTCCGACCTACGAGCAGTACTTC,CSATLFPTYEQYF
few,TRBJ1-1,NA,TRBV4-3,TGCGCCAGCAGCCAAGAGGCAGGGAGGAACACTGAAGCTTTCTTT,CASSQEAGRNTEAFF
few,TRBJ2-1,NA,TRBV7-2,TGTGCCAGCAGCTTAGGGGCAGCTAGAATACAGTTCTTC,CASSLGAARIQFF
few,TRBJ1-5,NA,TRBV20-1,TGCAGTGCTAGAGATAGGGGCGACCTCGGGCATTTT,CSARDRGDLGHF
NA,TRBJ2-5,NA,TRBV12-3/TRBV12-4,TGTGCCAGCAGTTTAATAGGGATCGAAGAGACCCAGTACTTC,CASSLIGIEETQYF
few,TRBJ2-7,NA,TRBV7-2,TGTGCCAGCAGCTTAGTCGGCTCCCTCGGCTCCTACGAGCAGTACTTC,CASSLVGSLGSYEQYF
NA,TRBJ1-3,NA,TRBV25-1,TGTGCCAGCAGTGACCCGACAGCCCTAGGAAACACCATATATTTT,CASSDPTALGNTIYF
few,TRBJ2-5,TRBD2,TRBV7-8,TGTGCCAGCAGCTTATACGGCGGGGGGGCCTCAGAGACCCAGTACTTC,CASSLYGGGASETQYF
NA,TRBJ2-3,NA,TRBV7-4,TGTGCCAGCAGCTTCAGTTACGGCGGACCCACAGATACGCAGTATTTT,CASSFSYGGPTDTQYF
NA,TRBJ2-3,NA,TRBV20-1,TGCAGTGCTAGCCGTAAGGGTACGCAGTATTTT,CSASRKGTQYF
NA,TRBJ2-7,TRBD1,TRBV29-1,TGCAGCGTCGGAACCGGGACAGGGGGCGAGCAGTACTTC,CSVGTGTGGEQYF
NA,TRBJ2-5,NA,TRBV12-3/TRBV12-4,TGTGCCAGCAGTTTGAGAAATTACCCGGGCCCCGGGCGGAAGACCCAGTACTTC,CASSLRNYPGPGRKTQYF
few,TRBJ1-1,NA,TRBV28,TGTGCCAGCAGTTTAAGATCCCCCCGCAGGGTCGACACTGAAGCTTTCTTT,CASSLRSPRRVDTEAFF
NA,TRBJ1-2,NA,TRBV12-3/TRBV12-4,TGTGCCAGTTTGAAGGGCTCCAATCCATATAACTATGGCTACACCTTC,CASLKGSNPYNYGYTF
NA,TRBJ1-5,NA,TRBV4-2,TGTGCCAGCAGCCAAGATGATGCTCAGCCCCAGCATTTT,CASSQDDAQPQHF
few,TRBJ2-1,TRBD2,TRBV7-8,TGTGCCATTACGGGACTAGCGGGTCCTGAGCAGTTCTTC,CAITGLAGPEQFF
few,TRBJ2-7,NA,TRBV6-2/TRBV6-3,TGTGCCAGCAGTTACGCAGGGCCCAACAGCTACGAGCAGTACTTC,CASSYAGPNSYEQYF
NA,TRBJ2-7,NA,TRBV7-9,TGTGCCAGCAGCCCTGCGACAGGTTCCGCCTACGAGCAGTACTTC,CASSPATGSAYEQYF
NA,TRBJ1-5,NA,TRBV12-3/TRBV12-4,TGTGCCAGCAGTCCACAGTGGGGGAATCAGCCCCAGCATTTT,CASSPQWGNQPQHF
NA,TRBJ2-3,NA,TRBV5-4,TGTGCCAGAGGAGAAAGGGGCACAGATACGCAGTATTTT,CARGERGTDTQYF
NA,TRBJ2-3,NA,TRBV5-1,TGCGCCAGCAGCTTGGACCAGGATCCAGATACGCAGTATTTT,CASSLDQDPDTQYF
many,TRBJ2-5,NA,TRBV7-2,TGTGCCAGCAGCGCTGCCGGGACTCCTCCCGAGACCCAGTACTTC,CASSAAGTPPETQYF
NA,TRBJ2-2,NA,TRBV28,TGTGCCACCCGGGGAGCGAGCACCGGGGAGCTGTTTTTT,CATRGASTGELFF
few,TRBJ1-6,NA,TRBV7-2,TGTGCCAGCAGCTTAGTAGCGGGGGTCATTAATTCACCCCTCCACTTT,CASSLVAGVINSPLHF
NA,TRBJ2-1,TRBD2,TRBV6-5,TGTGCCAGCAAACAAGGGGCGGGGGGGCTTATTGAGCAGTTCTTC,CASKQGAGGLIEQFF
NA,TRBJ1-6,NA,TRBV5-4,TGTGCCAGCAGCTCAGGAAAGGTCCATTCACCCCTCCACTTT,CASSSGKVHSPLHF
few,TRBJ1-2,NA,TRBV12-3/TRBV12-4,TGTGCCAGCACCTTCCAGGGGACACCGGGGGCCTATGGCTACACCTTC,CASTFQGTPGAYGYTF
few,TRBJ2-2,TRBD2,TRBV12-3/TRBV12-4,TGTGCCAGCAGTCCAACACCAGGGACTAGCTCGGACACCGGGGAGCTGTTTTTT,CASSPTPGTSSDTGELFF
NA,TRBJ1-2,NA,TRBV6-6,TGTGCCAGCAGTCCCCGACAGACGATTAACTATGGCTACACCTTC,CASSPRQTINYGYTF
NA,TRBJ2-4,NA,TRBV7-2,TGTGCCAGCAGCTTAGTGGCGGGGAACATTCAGTACTTC,CASSLVAGNIQYF
NA,TRBJ1-1,TRBD1,TRBV7-9,TGTGCCAGCAGCCATGGACAGGGAAGTTGGACTGAAGCTTTCTTT,CASSHGQGSWTEAFF
NA,TRBJ1-4,TRBD1,TRBV7-6,TGTGCCAGCAGCCCCATGACAGGGGTCGGCGAAAAACTGTTTTTT,CASSPMTGVGEKLFF
few,TRBJ1-5,NA,TRBV5-1,TGCGCCAGCAGCGTGAGTGGGGGGGGCAATCAGCCCCAGCATTTT,CASSVSGGGNQPQHF
NA,TRBJ1-3,NA,TRBV5-4,TGTGCCAGCAGCCCCCCGGAGGAAAACACCATATATTTT,CASSPPEENTIYF
NA,TRBJ2-5,TRBD2,TRBV28,TGTGCCAGCAGATCATATAGCGGGAGTAAAGAGACCCAGTACTTC,CASRSYSGSKETQYF
few,TRBJ1-3,NA,TRBV27,TGTGCCAGCAGGGGGGCGTCTGGAAACACCATATATTTT,CASRGASGNTIYF
few,TRBJ1-2,TRBD1,TRBV4-3,TGCGCCAGCAGCCCAGGACAGGGCCCCCTCTACACCTTC,CASSPGQGPLYTF
NA,TRBJ2-5,NA,TRBV7-2,TGTGCCAGCAGCTTCCTCCCGGGGGGCCTCCAAGAGACCCAGTACTTC,CASSFLPGGLQETQYF
NA,TRBJ1-5,NA,TRBV7-2,TGTGCCAGCAGCGAATCACAGGGCCCGTGGCCCCAGCATTTT,CASSESQGPWPQHF
NA,TRBJ1-5,NA,TRBV19,TGTGCCAGTAGCTCTCGTAGCTATAGCAATCAGCCCCAGCATTTT,CASSSRSYSNQPQHF
few,TRBJ1-2,NA,TRBV12-3/TRBV12-4,TGTGCCAGCAGTAACAGGGAAGGGTATGGCTACACCTTC,CASSNREGYGYTF
NA,TRBJ1-5,NA,TRBV6-1,TGTGCCAGCAGTACACCGCGGCAGCCCCAGCATTTT,CASSTPRQPQHF
NA,TRBJ1-1,NA,TRBV9,TGTGCCAGCAGCGTAGGGAGAACCCGGGGCACTGAAGCTTTCTTT,CASSVGRTRGTEAFF
few,TRBJ2-7,NA,TRBV7-7,TGTGCCAGCAGCTTAGGCGTCGGAGGTCTCTACGAGCAGTACTTC,CASSLGVGGLYEQYF
NA,TRBJ1-3,NA,TRBV28,TGTGCCAGCAGTCCCAGTCCCCCTTCTTGGAGCTCTGGAAACACCATATATTTT,CASSPSPPSWSSGNTIYF
NA,TRBJ2-1,TRBD2,TRBV7-2,TGTGCCAGCACTAGCGGGGGGCCTATATACAACAATGAGCAGTTCTTC,CASTSGGPIYNNEQFF
NA,TRBJ2-7,TRBD1,TRBV27,TGTGCCAGCAGTCCGGGACAGGCCCGGCGGGGTTACGAGCAGTACTTC,CASSPGQARRGYEQYF
NA,TRBJ1-1,NA,TRBV20-1,TGCAGTGCTAGACAGATAGTCAGGGTCGCTGAAGCTTTCTTT,CSARQIVRVAEAFF
NA,TRBJ2-3,NA,TRBV10-3,TGTGCCATCAGTGAGGATCGACCGACAGATACGCAGTATTTT,CAISEDRPTDTQYF
many,TRBJ2-7,TRBD2,TRBV7-6,TGTGCCAGCAGCTTCCGGGGGGGCGAGCAGTACTTC,CASSFRGGEQYF
NA,TRBJ1-5,NA,TRBV5-4,TGTGCCAGCAGCTTGGGACAGAGTCAGCCCCAGCATTTT,CASSLGQSQPQHF
few,TRBJ2-1,NA,TRBV7-2,TGTGCCAGCACCCTAGGGGGTTCCCTATACAATGAGCAGTTCTTC,CASTLGGSLYNEQFF